Listed below are T cell receptor beta chains from one sample, sequenced in a study of blood T cells in healthy people across ages. TCRdb re-called the 5' RACE reads with MiXCR, one entry per CDR3 protein. The data show about 1.4 million distinct CDR3 sequences, around 59% seen once. The sequenced sample consisted of blood. All receptors come from a man between 18 and 35 years old in good health. The CDR3 runs from the conserved cysteine through the conserved F or W. Each record gives: D gene, V gene, J gene, clone size, CDR3 DNA, CDR3 protein. A D gene is named only where the DNA matches it firmly. The size of a clone is reported for some rows only, either as once, few or many, or as a class for expanded clones.

TRBD1	TRBV20-1	TRBJ2-1	.	TGCAGTGCTAGAGAAGGGACAGGGTGGCAGTTCTTC	CSAREGTGWQFF
.	TRBV4-2	TRBJ2-3	few	TGTGCCAGCAGCGGGACCGTAAGGGCTACAGATACGCAGTATTTT	CASSGTVRATDTQYF
.	TRBV11-2	TRBJ2-5	.	TGTGCCAGCAGGGAGATTTTCGATCAAGAGACCCAGTACTTC	CASREIFDQETQYF
TRBD1	TRBV4-1	TRBJ2-7	few	TGCGCCAGCAGCCAAGAGGGGACAGGGGGCAACGAGCAGTACTTC	CASSQEGTGGNEQYF
.	TRBV6-2/TRBV6-3	TRBJ2-7	.	TGTGCCAGCAGCGACCCGCCGCCTTTAAGCTCCTACGAGCAGTACTTC	CASSDPPPLSSYEQYF
.	TRBV7-2	TRBJ1-1	.	TGTGCCAGCAGCCGTCTTAGCACTGAAGCTTTCTTT	CASSRLSTEAFF
.	TRBV29-1	TRBJ1-4	.	TGCAGCGTTGAGGGGAGAGGGGACCCTCCTAATGAAAAACTGTTTTTT	CSVEGRGDPPNEKLFF
TRBD1	TRBV20-1	TRBJ1-2	.	TGCAGTGCAACTTCCTACAGGGGGCCGAACTATGGCTACACCTTC	CSATSYRGPNYGYTF
.	TRBV6-6	TRBJ2-6	.	TGTGCCAGCAGTTACTCCAAGGCGGATTCTGGGGCCAACGTCCTGACTTTC	CASSYSKADSGANVLTF
TRBD1	TRBV5-6	TRBJ2-5	few	TGTGCCAGCAGCCGGGACAGGATCGGGACCCAGTACTTC	CASSRDRIGTQYF
.	TRBV6-5	TRBJ1-1	.	TGTGCCAGCAGTTACGAGGGGGTTGTGAACACTGAAGCTTTCTTT	CASSYEGVVNTEAFF
TRBD1	TRBV5-6	TRBJ2-7	few	TGTGCCAGCAGCTTGCTGAGACAGGGTTACTACGAGCAGTACTTC	CASSLLRQGYYEQYF
TRBD1	TRBV9	TRBJ2-7	few	TGTGCCAGCAGCGTAGGCAGGGGGAATGAGCAGTACTTC	CASSVGRGNEQYF
.	TRBV20-1	TRBJ2-7	once	TGCAGTGCTAGGTTCCAGACAGGCTCCTACGAGCAGTACTTC	CSARFQTGSYEQYF
.	TRBV4-1	TRBJ2-3	.	TGCGCCAGCAGTCATGAGGACAGAAGCACAGATACGCAGTATTTT	CASSHEDRSTDTQYF
.	TRBV14	TRBJ2-7	.	TGTGCCAGCAGCCAGCTGGACGGAATCTACGAGCAGTACTTC	CASSQLDGIYEQYF
TRBD1	TRBV4-1	TRBJ2-7	.	TGCGCCAGCAGCCAGAGACAGGGGGTCGACGAGCAGTACTTC	CASSQRQGVDEQYF
TRBD1	TRBV11-1	TRBJ1-1	.	TGTGCCAGCAGAGCGGACAGGGACGGCACTGAAGCTTTCTTT	CASRADRDGTEAFF
.	TRBV9	TRBJ2-1	.	TGTGCCAGCAGCGTTGTTACTAGTTTGAGTGAGCAGTTCTTC	CASSVVTSLSEQFF
TRBD1	TRBV12-3/TRBV12-4	TRBJ2-5	few	TGTGCCAGCAGAAAGACAGGGGAAGAGACCCAGTACTTC	CASRKTGEETQYF
.	TRBV3-1	TRBJ2-7	.	TGTGCCAGCAGGCCGACTCCATGGGGCGAGCAGTACTTC	CASRPTPWGEQYF
.	TRBV12-3/TRBV12-4	TRBJ1-6	.	TGTGCCAGCAGCCCCGGACAGTCGGAATCACCCCTCCACTTT	CASSPGQSESPLHF
.	TRBV10-2	TRBJ1-3	.	TGCGCCAGCAGTGAAGAAAACACCATATATTTT	CASSEENTIYF
.	TRBV4-1	TRBJ2-4	few	TGCGCCAGCAGCCCGGACCCCAAAAACATTCAGTACTTC	CASSPDPKNIQYF
.	TRBV7-2	TRBJ1-2	.	TGTGCCAGCAGCTTATCTTTCTCGGGTAAAAACTATGGCTACACCTTC	CASSLSFSGKNYGYTF
TRBD1	TRBV27	TRBJ2-2	.	TGTGCCAGTCAGACAGGGGGGGACACCGGGGAGCTGTTTTTT	CASQTGGDTGELFF
TRBD1	TRBV4-2	TRBJ2-1	few	TGTGCCAGCAGCCAAAAAGGGGCACAGGGGAGCAATGAGCAGTTCTTC	CASSQKGAQGSNEQFF
.	TRBV6-1	TRBJ2-5	.	TGTGCCAGCAGTGAAGTTCTACAAGAGACCCAGTACTTC	CASSEVLQETQYF
.	TRBV7-9	TRBJ1-1	.	TGTGCCAGCAGCTCCCCTGGTCTGGGGGTGGGCACTGAAGCTTTCTTT	CASSSPGLGVGTEAFF
TRBD1	TRBV11-1	TRBJ2-3	.	TGTGCCAGCAGCTTAAAACTCGACAGGGGGACAGATACGCAGTATTTT	CASSLKLDRGTDTQYF
.	TRBV7-9	TRBJ1-1	few	TGTGCCAGCAGCTTAGGGTCACCCATGAACACTGAAGCTTTCTTT	CASSLGSPMNTEAFF
.	TRBV10-3	TRBJ2-7	.	TGTGCCAGCAGTGAGTCTCACCACGATCAGTACTTC	CASSESHHDQYF
.	TRBV7-9	TRBJ2-1	.	TGTGCCAGCACCTTATCGCCGACAGACCAAGAGACCCAGTTCTTC	CASTLSPTDQETQFF
.	TRBV4-3	TRBJ1-2	few	TGCGCCAGCAGCCAAGAAACTGCAGGGGCCTATGGCTACACCTTC	CASSQETAGAYGYTF
.	TRBV6-5	TRBJ2-3	once	TGTGCCAGCCAATACTCGGATACGCAGTATTTT	CASQYSDTQYF
.	TRBV7-7	TRBJ2-7	.	TGTGCTAGCAGCATAAACATCGCTAAGGAGACCCGGTACTTC	CASSINIAKETRYF
.	TRBV6-6	TRBJ2-7	.	TGTGCCAGCAGCAACAACCGGGGGTACGAGCAGTACTTC	CASSNNRGYEQYF
.	TRBV9	TRBJ2-1	.	TGTGCCAGCAGCGACGGACAGATCTACAATGAGCAGTTCTTC	CASSDGQIYNEQFF
TRBD2	TRBV7-2	TRBJ2-3	few	TGTGCCAGCAGCTTAAGGCTAGCGGGGAAAGATACGCAGTATTTT	CASSLRLAGKDTQYF
.	TRBV7-2	TRBJ1-1	few	TGTGCCAGCAGCTTAGGGCCCGGACGGCCCCCCTTCTCTACCACTGAAGCTTTCTTT	CASSLGPGRPPFSTTEAFF
.	TRBV27	TRBJ2-3	few	TGTGCCAGCAGTGTGTCAGGGACAGATACGCAGTATTTT	CASSVSGTDTQYF
.	TRBV11-2	TRBJ1-1	few	TGTGCCAGCAGCTTACACCTCCGTTACAGGATCATGAACACTGAAGCTTTCTTT	CASSLHLRYRIMNTEAFF
TRBD2	TRBV5-4	TRBJ2-4	few	TGTGCCAGCAGCTTGGCTAGCGGAAACATTCAGTACTTC	CASSLASGNIQYF
.	TRBV2	TRBJ2-7	.	TGTGCCAGCAGTCACTTAAGCTCCTACGAGCAGTACTTC	CASSHLSSYEQYF
.	TRBV10-3	TRBJ2-1	few	TGTGCCAGTGGGGGCGGGAGTTCGGATGAGCAGTTCTTC	CASGGGSSDEQFF
TRBD1	TRBV29-1	TRBJ2-3	few	TGCAGCGTTGACAACCCGGGACAGTACTCTGTCACAGATACGCAGTATTTT	CSVDNPGQYSVTDTQYF
.	TRBV12-3/TRBV12-4	TRBJ1-2	.	TGTGCCAGCAGTTTAGTTGGAGCGACAGCGTATGGCTACACCTTC	CASSLVGATAYGYTF
.	TRBV20-1	TRBJ2-2	.	TGCAGTGCACAAGACAGGTCGAACACCGGGGAGCTGTTTTTT	CSAQDRSNTGELFF
.	TRBV27	TRBJ1-1	.	TGTGCCAGCAGCAGGGGAAGAGGGGTTTTGAACACTGAAGCTTTCTTT	CASSRGRGVLNTEAFF
TRBD1	TRBV13	TRBJ2-3	.	TGTGCTAGCAGCTTAGCGATGGGACAGGGAACAGATACGCAGTATTTT	CASSLAMGQGTDTQYF
TRBD2	TRBV4-1	TRBJ2-3	few	TGCGCCAGCAGCCAAGCGGGGGGGCCTGCAGATACGCAGTATTTT	CASSQAGGPADTQYF